The rows below give T cell receptor beta chains drawn from one sample of a study of technical replicates of blood from four donors. This table comes from immunoSEQ multiplex PCR, and its TCRdb copy is limited to in-frame clones, with some not included. The table has approximately 81,000 clones, 75% to 90% seen once; the top ten hold around 3.9%. The sequenced material came from PBMCs. These TCRs come from a human donor in good health. Some clones in this sample may be carry-over from other donors' samples. The CDR3 runs from the conserved cysteine through the conserved F or W. Fields, in order: V gene, clone size, J gene, D gene, CDR3 DNA, CDR3 protein. The D gene is left open where the match is weak. The size of a clone is reported for some rows only, either as once, few or many, or as a class for expanded clones.

>TRBV11-2|.|TRBJ1-2|.
TGTGCCAGCAGCTTAGGCAGATTCTATGGCTACACCTTC
CASSLGRFYGYTF
>TRBV4-1|few|TRBJ1-1|TRBD1
TGCGCCAGCAGCCAACCGTGGACAGGGAGGGCTGAAGCTTTCTTT
CASSQPWTGRAEAFF
>TRBV28|few|TRBJ2-7|TRBD1
TGTGCCAGCAGCCCTCGACAGGGGGAAAGGTACGAGCAGTACTTC
CASSPRQGERYEQYF
>TRBV4-1|few|TRBJ1-1|.
TGCGCCAGCAGCCAAGGGAGCGGGCGGTTGAACACTGAAGCTTTCTTT
CASSQGSGRLNTEAFF
>TRBV5-1|.|TRBJ2-3|TRBD2
TGCGCCAGCAGCTCCGGGACTAGCAGCACAGATACGCAGTATTTT
CASSSGTSSTDTQYF
>TRBV5-8|once|TRBJ1-2|TRBD1
TGTGCCAGCTCGAGTGTAACCGGGACAGTTAACTATGGCTACACCTTC
CASSSVTGTVNYGYTF
>TRBV10-3|once|TRBJ2-1|TRBD2
TGTGCCATCTGGAGCGGGAGGGCCTCCTACAATGAGCAGTTCTTC
CAIWSGRASYNEQFF
>TRBV19|.|TRBJ2-7|.
TGTGCCAGTAGTATTGGGGGGGGACACTACGAGCAGTACTTC
CASSIGGGHYEQYF
>TRBV29-1|.|TRBJ1-1|.
TGCAGCGTTGAGGGGTCGGCAGGGGTCACTGAAGCTTTCTTT
CSVEGSAGVTEAFF
>TRBV7-3|.|TRBJ1-2|TRBD1
TGTGCCAGCAGCTGGGGGGCAGGGGGCCGTGGCTACACCTTC
CASSWGAGGRGYTF
>TRBV5-1|.|TRBJ2-5|TRBD1
TGCGCCAGCAGCCCCCAGGGACAGGGGGTCGAGACCCAGTACTTC
CASSPQGQGVETQYF
>TRBV11-2|.|TRBJ2-1|TRBD2
TGTGCCAGCAGCGACCTCGCGGGAGGCTACAATGAGCAGTTCTTC
CASSDLAGGYNEQFF
>TRBV7-2|few|TRBJ2-1|TRBD2
TGTGCCAGCAGCTTAAGCGGGAGTGGTCTGGTCAATGAGCAGTTCTTC
CASSLSGSGLVNEQFF
>TRBV7-3|.|TRBJ2-7|TRBD1
TGTGCCAGCAGCCGCGACAGGGGGCCTTACGAGCAGTACTTC
CASSRDRGPYEQYF
>TRBV15|few|TRBJ1-2|TRBD1
TGTGCCACCAGCAGAGAAAACAGGGGGAAGGGTGGCTACACCTTC
CATSRENRGKGGYTF
>TRBV5-6|.|TRBJ2-7|.
TGTGCCAGCAGCTTGCTAGGTTCTGGAGGCGAGCAGTACTTC
CASSLLGSGGEQYF
>TRBV5-8|.|TRBJ1-6|.
TGTGCAGGACAAAGAAGCTCCTATAATTCACCCCTCCACTTT
CAGQRSSYNSPLHF
>TRBV10-3|.|TRBJ1-5|TRBD1
TGTGCCATCAGTGAAGGGACAGCTGGCGATCAGCCCCAGCATTTT
CAISEGTAGDQPQHF
>TRBV9|.|TRBJ1-6|TRBD1
TGTGCCAGCAGCGTAGCAGGACAGGGTAATTCACCCCTCCACTTT
CASSVAGQGNSPLHF
>TRBV23-1|.|TRBJ1-5|.
TGCGCCAGCAGTCAAATAACTTGGACAGTCCCTAGCAATCAGCCCCAGCATTTT
CASSQITWTVPSNQPQHF
>TRBV25-1|.|TRBJ2-7|TRBD1
TGTGCCAGCAGTGAGCCGGACAGGGAAGAAGAGCAGTACTTC
CASSEPDREEEQYF
>TRBV2|.|TRBJ1-6|.
TGTGCCAGCAATCCTTTGGGCTCACCCCTCCACTTT
CASNPLGSPLHF
>TRBV29-1|.|TRBJ2-7|.
TGCAGCGTTCTCGGCACCGTGACAGGAGGTCGGTACGAGCAGTACTTC
CSVLGTVTGGRYEQYF
>TRBV25-1|once|TRBJ2-7|TRBD2
TGTGCCAGCAACGGCCCGACTAGCAACGAGCAGTACTTC
CASNGPTSNEQYF
>TRBV27|.|TRBJ1-2|TRBD1
TGTGCCAGCAGTTTTTCCGGGACAGGGGACTGGAGTGGCTACACCTTC
CASSFSGTGDWSGYTF
>TRBV7-2|.|TRBJ2-1|TRBD2
TGTGCCAGCAGCCCCTCGGCGGGAGGAAATGAGCAGTTCTTC
CASSPSAGGNEQFF
>TRBV9|.|TRBJ1-2|TRBD1
TGTGCCAGCAGCGAGACCTGGGACAGCATCTATGGCTACACCTTC
CASSETWDSIYGYTF
>TRBV4-1|once|TRBJ2-3|TRBD2
TGCGCCAGCAGCCAAGATCGGGCGGGAGTATATACGCAGTATTTT
CASSQDRAGVYTQYF
>TRBV6-1|.|TRBJ2-1|TRBD2
TGTGCCAGCAGTGAAAGAGAGCGGGAGGGTGACAATGAGCAGTTCTTC
CASSEREREGDNEQFF
>TRBV10-3|.|TRBJ1-2|.
TGTGCCATCAGTGAGGGTCAGGGGACCTATGGCTACACCTTC
CAISEGQGTYGYTF
>TRBV18|.|TRBJ1-1|.
TGTGCCAGCTCACCAAGTGTCAGCGAGAACACTGAAGCTTTCTTT
CASSPSVSENTEAFF
>TRBV5-1|once|TRBJ2-7|TRBD2
TGCGCCAGCAGCCCCAGTAGCGGGGCCAGCTCCTACGAGCAGTACTTC
CASSPSSGASSYEQYF
>TRBV7-2|.|TRBJ2-5|TRBD2
TGTGCCAGCAGCTACAGAGCGGGATGGCAAGAGACCCAGTACTTC
CASSYRAGWQETQYF
>TRBV6-1|.|TRBJ1-4|TRBD1
TGTGCCAGCAGTGTACAGGGGTCTGAAAAACTGTTTTTT
CASSVQGSEKLFF
>TRBV29-1|.|TRBJ1-2|TRBD1
TGCAGCGTTGAACGGGACAGGGGTTCTAACTATGGCTACACCTTC
CSVERDRGSNYGYTF
>TRBV5-1|.|TRBJ2-7|.
TGCGCCAGCAGCGGGAGAGGGAGCGGCCACGAGCAGTACTTC
CASSGRGSGHEQYF
>TRBV30|.|TRBJ1-3|.
TGTGCCTGGGGGACTACCGAAGCTGGAAACACCATATATTTT
CAWGTTEAGNTIYF
>TRBV29-1|.|TRBJ2-7|TRBD2
TGCAGTTCTAGCGGGGGGGCTTCCTACGAGCAGTACTTC
CSSSGGASYEQYF
>TRBV6-6|once|TRBJ1-5|.
TGTGCCAGTCAGGGTCCTAATCCGCCCCAGCATTTT
CASQGPNPPQHF
>TRBV6-1|.|TRBJ2-3|.
TGTGCCAGCGGCCGCGGGACAGGCACAGATACGCAGTATTTT
CASGRGTGTDTQYF
>TRBV5-1|.|TRBJ1-1|.
TGCGCCAGCAGCTTGTTCACAGGGATCACGAACACTGAAGCTTTCTTT
CASSLFTGITNTEAFF
>TRBV19|.|TRBJ2-3|.
TGTGCCAGTAGTTCCGGGAATACGCAGTATTTT
CASSSGNTQYF
>TRBV11-3|few|TRBJ2-1|.
TGTGCCAGCAGCTTAGATCTGAATGAGCAGTTCTTC
CASSLDLNEQFF